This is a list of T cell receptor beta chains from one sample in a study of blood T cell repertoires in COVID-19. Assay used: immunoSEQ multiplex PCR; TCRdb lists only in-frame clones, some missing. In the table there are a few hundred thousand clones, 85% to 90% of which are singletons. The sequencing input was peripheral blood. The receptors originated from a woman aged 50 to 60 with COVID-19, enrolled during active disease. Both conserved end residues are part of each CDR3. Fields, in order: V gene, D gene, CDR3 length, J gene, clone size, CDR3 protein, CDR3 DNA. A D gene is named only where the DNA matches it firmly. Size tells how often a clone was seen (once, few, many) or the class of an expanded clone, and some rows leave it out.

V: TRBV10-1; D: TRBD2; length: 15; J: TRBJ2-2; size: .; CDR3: CASSGAGEDTGELFF; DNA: TGCGCCAGCAGTGGTGCGGGAGAGGACACCGGGGAGCTGTTTTTT
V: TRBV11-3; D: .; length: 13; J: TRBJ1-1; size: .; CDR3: CASSLDRNTEAFF; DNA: TGTGCCAGCAGCCTGGACAGGAACACTGAAGCTTTCTTT
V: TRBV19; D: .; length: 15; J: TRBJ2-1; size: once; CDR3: CASSINYQSYNEQFF; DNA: TGTGCCAGTAGTATAAATTATCAGTCCTACAATGAGCAGTTCTTC
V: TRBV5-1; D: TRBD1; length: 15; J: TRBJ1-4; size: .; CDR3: CASSLGQGNNEKLFF; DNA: TGCGCCAGCAGCTTGGGACAGGGGAATAATGAAAAACTGTTTTTT
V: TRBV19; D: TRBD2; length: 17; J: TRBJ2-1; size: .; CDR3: CASSRRTSGRAGLEQFF; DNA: TGTGCCAGTAGTAGAAGGACTAGCGGGAGGGCCGGTTTAGAGCAGTTCTTC
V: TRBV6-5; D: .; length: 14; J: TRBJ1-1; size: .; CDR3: CASSKSTLNTEAFF; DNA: TGTGCCAGCAGTAAGTCGACACTGAACACTGAAGCTTTCTTT
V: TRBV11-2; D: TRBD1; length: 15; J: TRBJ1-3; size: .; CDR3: CASSHRGQKLNTIYF; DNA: TGTGCCAGCAGCCACCGGGGACAGAAGTTAAACACCATATATTTT
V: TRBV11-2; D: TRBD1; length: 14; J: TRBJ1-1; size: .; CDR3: CASSPGQGALVAFF; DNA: TGTGCCAGCAGCCCGGGGCAGGGGGCTCTCGTAGCTTTCTTT
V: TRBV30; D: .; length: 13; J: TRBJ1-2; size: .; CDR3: CAWKWGGRYGYTF; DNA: TGTGCCTGGAAGTGGGGCGGGAGATATGGCTACACCTTC
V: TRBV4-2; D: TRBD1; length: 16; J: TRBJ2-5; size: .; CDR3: CASSQAAATGLETQYF; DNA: TGTGCCAGCAGCCAGGCTGCTGCGACAGGGTTGGAGACCCAGTACTTC
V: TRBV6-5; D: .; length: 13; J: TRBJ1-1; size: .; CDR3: CASRITGNTEAFF; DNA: TGTGCCAGCAGGATAACAGGGAACACTGAAGCTTTCTTT
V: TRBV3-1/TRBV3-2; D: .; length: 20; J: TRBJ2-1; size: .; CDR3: CASSQVWRGKPGQGAYEQFF; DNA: .
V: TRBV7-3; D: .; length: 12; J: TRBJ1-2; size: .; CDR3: CASSLSGAGYTF; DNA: TGTGCCAGCAGCTTAAGCGGGGCCGGCTACACCTTC
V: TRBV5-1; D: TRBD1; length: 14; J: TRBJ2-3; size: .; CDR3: CASSTGTGPDTQYF; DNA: TGCGCCAGCAGCACCGGGACAGGGCCAGATACGCAGTATTTT
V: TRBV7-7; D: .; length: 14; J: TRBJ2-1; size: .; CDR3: CASSPITGPNEQFF; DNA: TGTGCTAGCAGCCCAATAACGGGTCCCAATGAGCAGTTCTTC
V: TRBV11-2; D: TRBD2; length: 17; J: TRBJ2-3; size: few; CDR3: CASSLDWASGSTDTQYF; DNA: TGTGCCAGCAGCTTAGATTGGGCTAGCGGCAGCACAGATACGCAGTATTTT
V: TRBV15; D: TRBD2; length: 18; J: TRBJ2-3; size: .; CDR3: CATSTPSPAGGPTHTQYF; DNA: TGTGCCACCAGCACGCCTAGCCCAGCGGGAGGGCCTACGCATACGCAGTATTTT
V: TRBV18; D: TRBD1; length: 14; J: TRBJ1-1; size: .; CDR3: CASSQGQYNTEAFF; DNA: TGTGCCAGCTCACAGGGACAGTATAACACTGAAGCTTTCTTT
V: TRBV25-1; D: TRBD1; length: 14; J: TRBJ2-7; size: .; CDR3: CASSPQGATYEQYF; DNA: TGTGCCAGCAGTCCCCAGGGGGCAACCTACGAGCAGTACTTC
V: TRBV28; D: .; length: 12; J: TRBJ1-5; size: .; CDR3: CASSLLSHPQHF; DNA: TGTGCCAGCAGTTTACTATCTCACCCCCAGCATTTT
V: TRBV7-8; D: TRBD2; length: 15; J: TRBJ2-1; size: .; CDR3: CASSSLAGGLGEQFF; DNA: TGTGCCAGCAGCTCACTAGCGGGAGGACTTGGTGAGCAGTTCTTC
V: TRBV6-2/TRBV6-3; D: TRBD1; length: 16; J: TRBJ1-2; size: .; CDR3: CASSYSLTGAKYGYTF; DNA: TGTGCCAGCAGTTATTCACTGACAGGGGCGAAATATGGCTACACCTTC
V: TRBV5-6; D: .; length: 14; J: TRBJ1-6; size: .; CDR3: CASSLGASNSPLHF; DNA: TGTGCCAGCAGCCTGGGAGCTAGTAATTCACCCCTCCACTTT
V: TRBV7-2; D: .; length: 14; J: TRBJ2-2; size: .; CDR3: CASSSTGNTGELFF; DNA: TGTGCCAGCAGCTCGACAGGGAACACCGGGGAGCTGTTTTTT
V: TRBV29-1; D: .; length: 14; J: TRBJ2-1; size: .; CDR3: CSGREGRTYNEQFF; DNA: TGCAGCGGCCGTGAGGGGAGGACCTACAATGAGCAGTTCTTC
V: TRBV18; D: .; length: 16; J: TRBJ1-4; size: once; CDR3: CASSALGGSTNEKLFF; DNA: TGTGCCAGCTCAGCGCTCGGGGGGTCAACTAATGAAAAACTGTTTTTT
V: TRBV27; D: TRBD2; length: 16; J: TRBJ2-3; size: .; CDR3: CASSLRGREGPDTQYF; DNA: TGTGCCAGCAGTCTTAGGGGGCGGGAGGGCCCGGATACGCAGTATTTT
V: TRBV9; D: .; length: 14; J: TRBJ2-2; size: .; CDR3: CASSVGDSTGELFF; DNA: TGTGCCAGCAGCGTAGGGGACTCAACCGGGGAGCTGTTTTTT
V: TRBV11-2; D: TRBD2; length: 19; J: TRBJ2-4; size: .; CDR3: CASSSQLAGELLAKNIQYF; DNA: TGTGCCAGCAGCTCCCAACTAGCGGGGGAGTTACTAGCCAAAAACATTCAGTACTTC
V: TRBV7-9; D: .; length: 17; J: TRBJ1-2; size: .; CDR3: CASSPPAGQGLGYGYTF; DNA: TGTGCCAGCAGCCCACCTGCGGGGCAGGGTCTCGGCTATGGCTACACCTTC
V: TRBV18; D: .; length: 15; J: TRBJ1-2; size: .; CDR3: CASSLEPAGESGYTF; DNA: TGTGCCAGCTCACTCGAACCGGCGGGGGAATCTGGCTACACCTTC
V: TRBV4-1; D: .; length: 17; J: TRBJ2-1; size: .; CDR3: CASSQDRWDGSHNEQFF; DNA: TGCGCCAGCAGCCAAGATCGGTGGGACGGGAGTCACAATGAGCAGTTCTTC
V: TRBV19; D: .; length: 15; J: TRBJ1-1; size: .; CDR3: CASSIVVSMNTEAFF; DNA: TGTGCCAGTAGTATAGTAGTATCCATGAACACTGAAGCTTTCTTT
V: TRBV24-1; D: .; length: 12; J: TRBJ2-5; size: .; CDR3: CATRARAGTQYF; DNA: TGTGCCACCAGAGCGAGGGCTGGGACCCAGTACTTC
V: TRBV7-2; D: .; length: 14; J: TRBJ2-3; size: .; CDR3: CASSTQRGTDTQYF; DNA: TGTGCCAGCAGCACGCAGCGGGGCACAGATACGCAGTATTTT
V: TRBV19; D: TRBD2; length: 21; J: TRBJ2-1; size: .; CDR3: CASISTSLGLAGDLSYNEQFF; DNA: TGTGCCAGTATATCCACATCTTTGGGACTAGCGGGAGATCTCTCCTACAATGAGCAGTTCTTC
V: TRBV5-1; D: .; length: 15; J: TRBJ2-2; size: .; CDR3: CASRSGVEDTGELFF; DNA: TGCGCCAGCAGGTCGGGGGTTGAGGACACCGGGGAGCTGTTTTTT
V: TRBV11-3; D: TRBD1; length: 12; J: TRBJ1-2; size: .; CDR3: CASSPGGYGYTF; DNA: TGTGCCAGCAGCCCAGGGGGCTATGGCTACACCTTC
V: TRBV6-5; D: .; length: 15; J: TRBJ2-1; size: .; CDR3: CASSYDYQAYNEQFF; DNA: TGTGCCAGCAGTTATGACTATCAGGCCTACAATGAGCAGTTCTTC
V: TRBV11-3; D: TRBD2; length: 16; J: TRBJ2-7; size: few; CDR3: CASSLRLAGGRYEQYF; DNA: TGTGCCAGCAGCTTAAGGCTAGCGGGAGGACGGTACGAGCAGTACTTC
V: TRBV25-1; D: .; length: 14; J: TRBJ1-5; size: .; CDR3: CASSPEGSNQPQHF; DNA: TGTGCCAGCAGCCCGGAGGGGAGCAATCAGCCCCAGCATTTT
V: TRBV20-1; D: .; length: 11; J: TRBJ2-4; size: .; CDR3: CSAGPRDIQYF; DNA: TGCAGTGCTGGTCCGCGGGACATTCAGTACTTC
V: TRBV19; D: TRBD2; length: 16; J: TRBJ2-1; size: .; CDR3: CASSILLAGGSNEQFF; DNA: TGTGCCAGTAGTATTCTCCTAGCGGGAGGGAGTAATGAGCAGTTCTTC
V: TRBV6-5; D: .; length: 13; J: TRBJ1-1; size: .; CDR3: CATLRGGDTEAFF; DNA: TGTGCCACCCTGCGGGGAGGGGACACTGAAGCTTTCTTT
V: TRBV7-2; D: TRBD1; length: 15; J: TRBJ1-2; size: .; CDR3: CASSLETGVGYGYTF; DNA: TGTGCCAGCAGCTTAGAGACAGGGGTTGGCTATGGCTACACCTTC
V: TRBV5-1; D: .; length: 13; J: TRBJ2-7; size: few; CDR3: CASSLSVSYEQYF; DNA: TGCGCCAGCAGCTTGAGCGTTTCCTACGAGCAGTACTTC